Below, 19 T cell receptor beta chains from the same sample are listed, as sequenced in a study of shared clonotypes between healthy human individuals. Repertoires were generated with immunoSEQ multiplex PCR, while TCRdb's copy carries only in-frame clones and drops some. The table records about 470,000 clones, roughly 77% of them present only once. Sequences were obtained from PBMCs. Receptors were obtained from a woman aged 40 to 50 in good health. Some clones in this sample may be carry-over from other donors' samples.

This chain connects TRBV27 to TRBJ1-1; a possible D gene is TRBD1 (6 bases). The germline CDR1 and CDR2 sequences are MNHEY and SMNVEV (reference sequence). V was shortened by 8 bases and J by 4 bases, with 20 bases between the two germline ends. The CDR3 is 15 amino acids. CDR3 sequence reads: CASQKGVGAGTEAFF. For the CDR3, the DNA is TGTGCCAGCCAAAAGGGGGTCGGGGCAGGCACTGAAGCTTTCTTT.

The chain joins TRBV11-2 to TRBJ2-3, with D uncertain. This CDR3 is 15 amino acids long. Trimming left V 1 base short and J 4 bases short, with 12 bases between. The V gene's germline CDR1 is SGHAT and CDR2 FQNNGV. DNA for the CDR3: TGTGCCAGCAGCTTAGTTCGTCACAGTTCAGATACGCAGTATTTT. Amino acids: CASSLVRHSSDTQYF.

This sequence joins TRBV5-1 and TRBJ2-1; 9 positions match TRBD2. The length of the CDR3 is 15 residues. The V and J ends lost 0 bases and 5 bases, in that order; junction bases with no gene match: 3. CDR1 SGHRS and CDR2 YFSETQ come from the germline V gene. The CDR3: CASSLVLAGDNEQFF. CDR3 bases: TGCGCCAGCAGCTTGGTTTTAGCGGGAGACAATGAGCAGTTCTTC.

The CDR3 reads CSVEDVGRYQETQYF. Written as DNA, the CDR3 is TGCAGCGTTGAAGACGTAGGACGGTACCAAGAGACCCAGTACTTC. The J gene is TRBJ2-5, the V gene TRBV29-1; D is unresolved. V was clipped by 0 bases and J by 0 bases, with 11 bases between them. Germline CDR1 and CDR2: SQVTM and ANQGSEA. The CDR3 contains 15 residues.

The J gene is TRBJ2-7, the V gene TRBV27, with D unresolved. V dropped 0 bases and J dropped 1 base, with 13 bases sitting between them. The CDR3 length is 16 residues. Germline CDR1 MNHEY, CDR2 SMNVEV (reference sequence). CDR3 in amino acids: CASSLSIETVSYEQYF. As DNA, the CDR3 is TGTGCCAGCAGTTTATCGATAGAGACCGTATCCTACGAGCAGTACTTC.

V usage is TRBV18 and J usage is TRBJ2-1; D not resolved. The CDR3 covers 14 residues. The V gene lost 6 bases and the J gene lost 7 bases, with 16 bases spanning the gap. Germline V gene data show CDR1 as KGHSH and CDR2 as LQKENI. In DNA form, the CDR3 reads TGTGCCAGCTCTGGTCGGACCACATCGAATGAGCAGTTCTTC. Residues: CASSGRTTSNEQFF. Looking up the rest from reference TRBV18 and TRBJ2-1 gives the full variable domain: NAGVMQNPRHLVRRRGQEARLRCSPMKGHSHVYWYRQLPEEGLKFMVYLQKENIIDESGMPKERFSAEFPKEGPSILRIQQVVRGDSAAYFCASSGRTTSNEQFFGPGTRLTVL.

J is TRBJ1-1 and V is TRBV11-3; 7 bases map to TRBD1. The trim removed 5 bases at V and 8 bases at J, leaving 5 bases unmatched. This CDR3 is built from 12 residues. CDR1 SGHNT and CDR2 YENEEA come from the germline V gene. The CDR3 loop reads CASSQRTGEAFF. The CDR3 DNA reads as TGTGCCAGCAGCCAAAGGACAGGAGAAGCTTTCTTT.

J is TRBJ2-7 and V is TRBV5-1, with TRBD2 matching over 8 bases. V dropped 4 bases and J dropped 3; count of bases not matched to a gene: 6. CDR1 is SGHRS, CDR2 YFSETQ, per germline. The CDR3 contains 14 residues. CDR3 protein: CASSRSGSVYEQYF. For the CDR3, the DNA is TGCGCCAGCAGCAGGAGCGGGAGTGTCTACGAGCAGTACTTC.

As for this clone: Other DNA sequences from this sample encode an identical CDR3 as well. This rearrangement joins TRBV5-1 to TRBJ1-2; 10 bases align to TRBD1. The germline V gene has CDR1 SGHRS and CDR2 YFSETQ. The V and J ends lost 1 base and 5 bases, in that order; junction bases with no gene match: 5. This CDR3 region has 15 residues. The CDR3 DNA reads TGCGCCAGCAGCTTGAGACAGGGGGCCAATTATGGCTACACCTTC. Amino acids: CASSLRQGANYGYTF. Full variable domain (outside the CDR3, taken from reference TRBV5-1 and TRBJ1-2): KAGVTQTPRYLIKTRGQQVTLSCSPISGHRSVSWYQQTPGQGLQFLFEYFSETQRNKGNFPGRFSGRQFSNSRSEMNVSTLELGDSALYLCASSLRQGANYGYTFGSGTRLTVV.

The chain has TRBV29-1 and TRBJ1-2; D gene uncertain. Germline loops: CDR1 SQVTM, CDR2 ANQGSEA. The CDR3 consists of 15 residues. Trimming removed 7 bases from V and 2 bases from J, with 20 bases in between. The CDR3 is CSAKPFSDTNYGYTF. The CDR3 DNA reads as TGCAGCGCAAAACCCTTCTCCGACACCAACTATGGCTACACCTTC. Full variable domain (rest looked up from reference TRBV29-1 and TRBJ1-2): SAVISQKPSRDICQRGTSLTIQCQVDSQVTMMFWYRQQPGQSLTLIATANQGSEATYESGFVIDKFPISRPNLTFSTLTVSNMSPEDSSIYLCSAKPFSDTNYGYTFGSGTRLTVV.

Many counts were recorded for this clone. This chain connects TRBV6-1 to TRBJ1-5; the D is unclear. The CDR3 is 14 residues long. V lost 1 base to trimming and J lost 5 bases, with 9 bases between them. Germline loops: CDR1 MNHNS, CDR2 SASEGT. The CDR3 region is CASSEGAEYQPQHF. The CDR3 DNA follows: TGTGCCAGCAGTGAAGGCGCCGAGTATCAGCCCCAGCATTTT.

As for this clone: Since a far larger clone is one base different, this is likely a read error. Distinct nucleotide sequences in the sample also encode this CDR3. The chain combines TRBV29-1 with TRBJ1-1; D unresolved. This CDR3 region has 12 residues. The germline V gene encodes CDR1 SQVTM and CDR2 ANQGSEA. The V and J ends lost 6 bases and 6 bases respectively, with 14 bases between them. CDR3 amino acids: CSVGDGLAEAFF. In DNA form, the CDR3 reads TGCAGCGTCGGAGACGGCCTGGCTGAAGCTTTCTTT.

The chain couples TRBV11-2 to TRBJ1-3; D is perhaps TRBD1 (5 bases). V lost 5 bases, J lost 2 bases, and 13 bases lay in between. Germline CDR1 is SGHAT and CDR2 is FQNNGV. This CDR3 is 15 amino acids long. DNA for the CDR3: TGTGCCAGCAGCCTGATTGCGGGGGCTGGAAACACCATATATTTT. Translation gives CASSLIAGAGNTIYF.

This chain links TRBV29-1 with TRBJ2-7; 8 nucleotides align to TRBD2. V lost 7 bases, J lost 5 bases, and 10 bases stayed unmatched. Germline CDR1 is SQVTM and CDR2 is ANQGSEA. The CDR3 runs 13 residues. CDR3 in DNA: TGCAGCGCCTTCGGGAGGGTGAAGAACGAGCAGTACTTC. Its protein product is CSAFGRVKNEQYF.

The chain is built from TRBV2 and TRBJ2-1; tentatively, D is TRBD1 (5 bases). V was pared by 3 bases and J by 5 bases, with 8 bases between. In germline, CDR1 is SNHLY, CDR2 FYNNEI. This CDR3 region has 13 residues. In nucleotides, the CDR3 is TGTGCCAGCAGTGACAGGGTAGACAATGAGCAGTTCTTC. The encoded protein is CASSDRVDNEQFF.

CDR3 protein: CASSRPGIRRAYGYTF. The CDR3 coding sequence is TGTGCCAGCAGCCGTCCAGGCATTCGAAGGGCCTATGGCTACACCTTC. This sequence joins TRBV13 and TRBJ1-2; D not certain. The germline V gene has CDR1 PRHDT and CDR2 FYEKMQ (reference sequence). The CDR3 is made up of 16 amino acids. The V gene lost 5 bases and the J gene lost 4 bases, with 20 bases spanning the gap.

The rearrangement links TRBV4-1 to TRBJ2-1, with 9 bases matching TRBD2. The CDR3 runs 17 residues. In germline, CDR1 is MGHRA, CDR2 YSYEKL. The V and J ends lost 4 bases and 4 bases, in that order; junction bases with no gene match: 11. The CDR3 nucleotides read TGCGCCAGCAGCCCCCTCGGACTAGCGCAGAAGTACAATGAGCAGTTCTTC. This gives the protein CASSPLGLAQKYNEQFF.

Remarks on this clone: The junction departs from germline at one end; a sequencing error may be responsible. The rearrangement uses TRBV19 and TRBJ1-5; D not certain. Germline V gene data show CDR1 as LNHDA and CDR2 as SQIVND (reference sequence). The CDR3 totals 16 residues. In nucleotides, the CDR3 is TGCGCCAGTACCCTACTAGGGCAGGATAGCAATCAGCCCCAGCATTTT. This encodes CASTLLGQDSNQPQHF.

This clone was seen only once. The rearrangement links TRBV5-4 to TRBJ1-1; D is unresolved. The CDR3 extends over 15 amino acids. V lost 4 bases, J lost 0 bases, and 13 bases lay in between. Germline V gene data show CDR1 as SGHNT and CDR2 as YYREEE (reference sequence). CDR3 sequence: CASSPARGLNTEAFF. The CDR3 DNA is TGTGCCAGCAGCCCGGCCCGGGGTTTGAACACTGAAGCTTTCTTT.